Shown below are 24 T cell receptor beta chains from a single sample sequenced in a study of T-cell reconstitution after alpha-beta-depleted transplantation in children. The TCRbeta library incorporated unique molecular identifiers. TCRdb called the PCR reads again in MiXCR, with one record for every CDR3 protein. This table holds 550,000 to 800,000 distinct CDR3 sequences, less than 15% found once. Here the sequenced sample was PBMCs, taken before TCRalphabeta/CD19-depleted stem cell transplant. The receptors originated from a girl aged 2 to 10 with congenital amegakaryocytic thrombocytopenia, due to receive a stem cell transplant.

The V call is TRBV7-2, the J call TRBJ2-7, with a tentative D call TRBD1 (5 bases). The CDR3 runs 14 residues. Germline V lookup: CDR1 SGHTA, CDR2 FQGNSA. V was pared by 5 bases and J by 7 bases, with 18 bases between. The CDR3 nucleotides are TGTGCCAGCAGCCTAACGGACACCCTTGTTGAGCAGTACTTC. This encodes CASSLTDTLVEQYF.

This clonotype has ten or more counts. J is TRBJ2-1 and V is TRBV5-1; weak D call: TRBD2 (5 bases). Trimming stripped 0 bases from V and 8 bases from J, with 15 bases between. The CDR3 has 15 residues. Germline CDR1 and CDR2: SGHRS and YFSETQ. This chain's CDR3 is CASSLAGTSPHEQFF. DNA for the CDR3: TGCGCCAGCAGCTTGGCGGGAACATCCCCCCATGAGCAGTTCTTC.

CDR3 DNA sequence: TGCAGCGTTGATCAGGCGGGGATAGGCACTGAAGCTTTCTTT. Translation gives CSVDQAGIGTEAFF. This chain links TRBV29-1 with TRBJ1-1; no definite D call. CDR1 is SQVTM and CDR2 is ANQGSEA in the germline V gene. The CDR3 is 14 residues long. Trimming removed 3 bases from V and 4 bases from J, with 15 bases in between.

This clonotype was counted a few times. The chain employs TRBV5-1 and TRBJ2-1, with 11 bases that match TRBD2. The CDR3 covers 15 residues. The germline V gene has CDR1 SGHRS and CDR2 YFSETQ. Trimming cost V 4 bases and J 4 bases; bases outside gene matches: 4. The CDR3: CASSAGLAEYNEQFF. CDR3 bases: TGCGCCAGCAGCGCGGGACTAGCGGAGTACAATGAGCAGTTCTTC.

This clonotype has just a few counts. The rearrangement uses TRBV20-1 and TRBJ2-5; no definite D call. CDR3 length: 13 residues. The germline V gene encodes CDR1 DFQATT and CDR2 SNEGSKA (reference sequence). Trimming removed 8 bases from V and 0 bases from J, with 13 bases in between. CDR3 coding DNA: TGCAGTCACTACGACCTCTACCAAGAGACCCAGTACTTC. Residues: CSHYDLYQETQYF.

This clonotype was recorded many times. V and J are TRBV7-9 and TRBJ2-1; D is tentatively TRBD1 or TRBD2 (5 bases each). This CDR3 region has 16 residues. CDR1 SEHNR and CDR2 FQNEAQ come from the germline V gene (reference sequence). The V end was cut by 2 bases, the J end by 1 base, with 12 bases between. The CDR3 DNA is TGTGCCAGCAGCTTATTCCAGGGACCATCCTACAATGAGCAGTTCTTC. Protein product: CASSLFQGPSYNEQFF.

This clonotype was seen repeatedly, ten times or more. V usage is TRBV27 and J usage is TRBJ2-3; a possible D gene is TRBD2 (5 bases). Trimming removed 6 bases from V and 4 bases from J, with 17 bases in between. This CDR3 has 15 amino acids. Germline V gene sequence: CDR1 MNHEY, CDR2 SMNVEV (reference sequence). This chain's CDR3 is CASSPDYAGPDTQYF. As DNA, the CDR3 is TGTGCCAGCAGCCCAGACTACGCTGGTCCAGATACGCAGTATTTT.

The rearrangement uses TRBV2 and TRBJ2-7; 10 bases are a match to TRBD2. Germline assignment: CDR1 SNHLY and CDR2 FYNNEI. The CDR3 spans 17 residues. The ends lost 3 bases at V and 0 bases at J; junction bases unmatched: 8. DNA of the CDR3: TGTGCCAGCAGTGATCCTTTCTGGACTAGCGGCTCCTACGAGCAGTACTTC. It encodes CASSDPFWTSGSYEQYF.

The chain employs TRBV18 and TRBJ2-3, with 15 positions matching TRBD2. Germline values: CDR1 KGHSH, CDR2 LQKENI. The CDR3 is 16 residues long. With 0 bases clipped from V and 7 bases from J, the junction kept 2 bases outside the gene matches. This CDR3 is CASSPPGLAGGNTQYF. DNA of the CDR3: TGTGCCAGCTCACCACCGGGACTAGCGGGAGGCAATACGCAGTATTTT.

This clonotype was detected many times. The J gene is TRBJ2-3, the V gene TRBV12-3 or TRBV12-4; D gene unclear. V lost 7 bases and J 6 bases, leaving 20 bases between the germline ends. The CDR3 extends over 15 amino acids. The CDR3 loop is CASKPRFSGSDTQYF. In nucleotides, the CDR3 is TGTGCCAGCAAACCCAGGTTTTCAGGTTCGGATACGCAGTATTTT.

This clonotype was observed many times. The rearrangement uses TRBV20-1 and TRBJ2-3; D might be TRBD2 (5 bases). The V gene's germline CDR1 is DFQATT and CDR2 SNEGSKA (reference sequence). The V end was cut by 4 bases, the J end by 2 bases, with 16 bases between. The CDR3 runs 15 residues. The CDR3 loop reads CSANPRDLTTDTQYF. CDR3 nucleotides: TGCAGTGCTAACCCCCGGGATCTAACCACAGATACGCAGTATTTT.

This clonotype was found many times. The chain links TRBV12-3 or TRBV12-4 to TRBJ2-2; D unclear. The CDR3 has 16 amino acids. Between the trimmed V and J ends, which lost 0 bases and 0 bases, there was a span of 8 bases. The CDR3 DNA reads TGTGCCAGCAGTTTAGCGCGCGGCGCGAACACCGGGGAGCTGTTTTTT. It is translated as CASSLARGANTGELFF.

The J gene is TRBJ2-7, the V gene TRBV5-1; D may be TRBD1 (5 bases). V was clipped by 0 bases and J by 0 bases, with 7 bases between them. The CDR3 length is 14 residues. Germline CDR1 is SGHRS and CDR2 is YFSETQ. The CDR3 sequence: CASSLVQVSYEQYF. In DNA form, the CDR3 reads TGCGCCAGCAGCTTGGTACAGGTCTCCTACGAGCAGTACTTC. The full variable domain, completed using reference TRBV5-1 and TRBJ2-7, is KAGVTQTPRYLIKTRGQQVTLSCSPISGHRSVSWYQQTPGQGLQFLFEYFSETQRNKGNFPGRFSGRQFSNSRSEMNVSTLELGDSALYLCASSLVQVSYEQYFGPGTRLTVT.

This clonotype came up many times. This chain joins TRBV4-1 and TRBJ1-1, with unresolved D. V lost 0 bases and J lost 5, with 10 bases in between. Germline lookup yields CDR1 MGHRA and CDR2 YSYEKL. The CDR3 is made up of 14 amino acids. CDR3 sequence reads: CASSQDRLRTEAFF. The CDR3 nucleotides are TGCGCCAGCAGCCAAGATCGCTTGAGGACTGAAGCTTTCTTT.

The CDR3 region is CASSHSGRDNEQFF. Here the CDR3 DNA reads TGTGCCAGCAGTCACAGCGGGAGGGACAATGAGCAGTTCTTC. This chain joins TRBV5-5 and TRBJ2-1; TRBD2 agrees at 10 bases. Germline CDR1 is SGHKS and CDR2 is YYEKEE (reference sequence). The J segment lost 5 bases and the V segment lost 5 bases, leaving 4 bases of the junction unmatched. The CDR3 loop spans 14 amino acids.

This clonotype was seen at least ten times. The gene calls are TRBV20-1 and TRBJ2-7; D may be TRBD2 (6 bases). There are 13 residues in the CDR3. CDR1 is DFQATT and CDR2 is SNEGSKA in the germline V gene (reference sequence). Trimming stripped 6 bases from V and 2 bases from J, with 14 bases between. Written as DNA, the CDR3 is TGCAGTGCAAGGGACTCGACTACCTACGAGCAGTACTTC. Amino acid sequence: CSARDSTTYEQYF.

This clonotype was detected only once. The CDR3, as DNA: TGCAGTGCTAGAGATCCGGTGGGAGCGGGAGATACGCAGTATTTT. Protein sequence: CSARDPVGAGDTQYF. V gene TRBV20-1 combines with J gene TRBJ2-3; tentative D call: TRBD2 (6 bases). Germline V gene sequence: CDR1 DFQATT, CDR2 SNEGSKA (reference sequence). There are 15 residues in the CDR3. V lost 0 bases and J 5 bases, leaving 15 bases between the germline ends.

This clonotype was counted a few times. The genes are TRBV20-1 and TRBJ2-5; TRBD2 aligns across 10 bases. This CDR3 is 17 amino acids long. The V segment lost 6 bases and the J segment 4 bases; nucleotides outside the gene matches: 17. The germline CDR1 and CDR2 sequences are DFQATT and SNEGSKA (reference sequence). The CDR3 sequence is CSAIGVLAGVLGETQYF. The CDR3 coding sequence is TGCAGTGCGATAGGGGTGCTAGCGGGAGTTTTAGGAGAGACCCAGTACTTC.

The chain links TRBV7-3 to TRBJ2-1; 11 bases map to TRBD2. The CDR3 runs to 15 residues. With 4 bases clipped from V and 6 bases from J, the junction kept 5 bases outside the gene matches. Per germline, CDR1 SGHTA and CDR2 FQGTGA. The CDR3 protein is CASSSFGTSGNEQFF. For the CDR3, the DNA is TGTGCCAGCAGCTCCTTCGGGACTAGCGGCAATGAGCAGTTCTTC.

V gene TRBV10-1 combines with J gene TRBJ1-2; 8 bases are a match to TRBD1. V lost 0 bases, J lost 8 bases, and 2 bases stayed unmatched. This CDR3 spans 13 amino acids. The germline CDR1 and CDR2 sequences are WNHNN and SYGVQD (reference sequence). In DNA, the CDR3 is TGCGCCAGCAGTGAGTCCCCAGGGGGCGGCTACACCTTC. Its translation is CASSESPGGGYTF.

J is TRBJ2-1 and V is TRBV3-1; TRBD1 or TRBD2 may be the D gene (5 bases each). The V gene's germline CDR1 is LGHDT and CDR2 YNNKEL (reference sequence). The CDR3 has 17 amino acids. V shed 0 bases and J shed 4 bases, with 16 bases lying between them. The DNA for the CDR3 is TGTGCCAGCAGCCAAGAGAGAATCAGGGACGAGTACAATGAGCAGTTCTTC. It encodes CASSQERIRDEYNEQFF.

The rearrangement links TRBV14 to TRBJ2-3, with D possibly TRBD2 on 5 matching bases. The CDR3 is 15 amino acids. Germline CDR1 is SGHDN and CDR2 is FVKESK. The V and J ends lost 2 bases and 2 bases respectively, with 11 bases between them. The CDR3 nucleotides are TGTGCCAGCAGCCAATTGATGGGAGTCACAGATACGCAGTATTTT. It codes for CASSQLMGVTDTQYF.

A note on this clonotype: A much bigger clone sits one base away, suggesting this may be a read error. The chain links TRBV20-1 to TRBJ2-1; perhaps TRBD2 as D (6 bases). V lost 6 bases, J lost 5 bases, and 20 bases lay in between. The CDR3 covers 15 residues. The germline gives CDR1 DFQATT, CDR2 SNEGSKA (reference sequence). CDR3 amino acids: CSAAPPSVLDNEQFF. In nucleotides, the CDR3 is TGCAGTGCCGCCCCGCCTAGCGTGTTAGACAATGAGCAGTTCTTC.

This clonotype was observed many times. This chain joins TRBV10-3 and TRBJ2-3; 9 bases fit TRBD1. V was pared by 6 bases and J by 7 bases, with 8 bases of the junction left unmatched. Germline V gene lookup returns CDR1 ENHRY and CDR2 SYGVKD. This CDR3 is built from 14 residues. CDR3 DNA: TGTGCCATCAGCGGACAGGGGCCAATGAATACGCAGTATTTT. This sequence encodes CAISGQGPMNTQYF.